A single T cell receptor beta chain is shown here with its context. The antigen remains unidentified. Looked up from germline, CDR1 is SNHLY and CDR2 is FYNNEI. This CDR3 region has 18 residues. Alongside a J-beta primer mix, a sample-barcoded 5' primer served in a second PCR lasting about 7 to 11 cycles. MiXCR was run by TCRdb on the 5' RACE reads, yielding one entry per CDR3 protein. The top ten clones hold approximately 0.75% of a sample with over a million distinct CDR3 sequences, approximately 25% of them seen once. These data come from a study of blood T cells in healthy people across ages. Study results and caveats: Naive T cell percentage showed a strong correlation with the diversity of TCR beta.

The same data also went into a second study, on T cells of mothers and their children.

V and J are TRBV2 and TRBJ2-5; 15 nucleotides align to TRBD2. The J call is uncertain, as TRBJ2-7 better fits the DNA end. The receptor was derived from a girl aged 2-10 years in good health. Sequenced input: blood. CDR3 DNA sequence: TGTGCCAGCAGCGACGAAGGGACTAGCGGGAGGCTTACCTACGAGCAGTACTTC. Its protein is CASSDEGTSGRLTYEQYF.